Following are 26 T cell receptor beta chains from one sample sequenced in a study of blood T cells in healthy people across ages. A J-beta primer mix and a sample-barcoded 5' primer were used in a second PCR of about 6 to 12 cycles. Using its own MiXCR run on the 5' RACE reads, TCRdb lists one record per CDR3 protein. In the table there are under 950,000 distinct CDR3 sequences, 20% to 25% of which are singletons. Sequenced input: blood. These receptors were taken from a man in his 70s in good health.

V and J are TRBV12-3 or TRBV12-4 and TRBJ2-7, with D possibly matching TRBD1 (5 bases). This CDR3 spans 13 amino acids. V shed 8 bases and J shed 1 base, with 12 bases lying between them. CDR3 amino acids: CASEQGNSYEQYF. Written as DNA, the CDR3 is TGTGCCAGCGAGCAGGGTAATTCCTACGAGCAGTACTTC.

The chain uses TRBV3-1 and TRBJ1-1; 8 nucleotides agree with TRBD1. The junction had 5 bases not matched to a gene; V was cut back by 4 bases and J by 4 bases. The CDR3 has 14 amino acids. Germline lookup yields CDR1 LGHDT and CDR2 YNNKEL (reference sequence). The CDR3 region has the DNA TGTGCCAGCAGCCTCAGACAGGGGTTCACTGAAGCTTTCTTT. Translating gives CASSLRQGFTEAFF.

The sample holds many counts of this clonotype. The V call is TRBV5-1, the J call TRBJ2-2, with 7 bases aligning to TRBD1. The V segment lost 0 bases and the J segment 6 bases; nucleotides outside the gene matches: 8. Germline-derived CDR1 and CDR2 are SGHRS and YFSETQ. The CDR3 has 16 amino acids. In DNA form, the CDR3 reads TGCGCCAGCAGCTTGGAGGGGGCCCCCCAAGCCGGGGAGCTGTTTTTT. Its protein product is CASSLEGAPQAGELFF.

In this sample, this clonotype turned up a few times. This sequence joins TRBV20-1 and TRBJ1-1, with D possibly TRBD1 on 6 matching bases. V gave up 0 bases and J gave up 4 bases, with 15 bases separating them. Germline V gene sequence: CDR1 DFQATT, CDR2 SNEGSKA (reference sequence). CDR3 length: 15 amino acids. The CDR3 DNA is TGCAGTGCTAGAGATAACGCGGCAGGGGTCACTGAAGCTTTCTTT. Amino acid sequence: CSARDNAAGVTEAFF.

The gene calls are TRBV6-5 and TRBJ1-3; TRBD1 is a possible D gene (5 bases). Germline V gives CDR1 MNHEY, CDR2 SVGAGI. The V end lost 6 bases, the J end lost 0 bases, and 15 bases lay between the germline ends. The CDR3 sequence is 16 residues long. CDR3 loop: CASSRDSISSGNTIYF. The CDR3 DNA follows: TGTGCCAGCAGCAGAGACAGCATAAGCTCTGGAAACACCATATATTTT.

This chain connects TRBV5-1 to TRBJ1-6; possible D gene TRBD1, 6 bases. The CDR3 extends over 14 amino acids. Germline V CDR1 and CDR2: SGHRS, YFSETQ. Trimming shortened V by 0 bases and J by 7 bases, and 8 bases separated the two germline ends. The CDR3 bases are TGCGCCAGCAGCTTGGGACAGGTGAATTCACCCCTCCACTTT. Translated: CASSLGQVNSPLHF.

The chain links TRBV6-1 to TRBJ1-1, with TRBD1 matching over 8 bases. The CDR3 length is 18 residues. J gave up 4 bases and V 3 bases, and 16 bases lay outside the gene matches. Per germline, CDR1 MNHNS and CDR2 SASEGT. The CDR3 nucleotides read TGTGCCAGCAGTGACGCCACCTTGACAGGGGAGGGGATCACTGAAGCTTTCTTT. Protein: CASSDATLTGEGITEAFF.

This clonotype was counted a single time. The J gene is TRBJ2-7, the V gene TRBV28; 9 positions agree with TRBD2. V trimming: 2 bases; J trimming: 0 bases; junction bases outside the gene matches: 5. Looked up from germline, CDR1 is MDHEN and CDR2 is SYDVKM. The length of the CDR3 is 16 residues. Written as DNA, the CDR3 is TGTGCCAGCAGTTTACAGATTAGCGGGAGCTCCTACGAGCAGTACTTC. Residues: CASSLQISGSSYEQYF.

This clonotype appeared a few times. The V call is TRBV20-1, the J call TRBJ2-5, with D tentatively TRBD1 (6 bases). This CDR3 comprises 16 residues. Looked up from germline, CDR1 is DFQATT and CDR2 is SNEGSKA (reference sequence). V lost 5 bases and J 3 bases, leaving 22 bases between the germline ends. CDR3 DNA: TGCAGTGCTTCCAATCAACACAGGGAGAGGAAAGAGACCCAGTACTTC. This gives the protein CSASNQHRERKETQYF.

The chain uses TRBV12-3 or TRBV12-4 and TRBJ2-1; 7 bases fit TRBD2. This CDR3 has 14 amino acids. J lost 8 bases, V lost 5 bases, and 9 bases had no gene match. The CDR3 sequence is CASSPTGGGYEQFF. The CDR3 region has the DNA TGTGCCAGCAGTCCCACGGGAGGCGGGTATGAGCAGTTCTTC.

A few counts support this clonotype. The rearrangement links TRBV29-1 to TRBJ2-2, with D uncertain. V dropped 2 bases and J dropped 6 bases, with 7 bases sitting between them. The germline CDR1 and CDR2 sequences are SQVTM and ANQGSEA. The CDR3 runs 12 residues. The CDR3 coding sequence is TGCAGCGTTGAAAGGAGCTCCGGGGAGCTGTTTTTT. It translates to CSVERSSGELFF.

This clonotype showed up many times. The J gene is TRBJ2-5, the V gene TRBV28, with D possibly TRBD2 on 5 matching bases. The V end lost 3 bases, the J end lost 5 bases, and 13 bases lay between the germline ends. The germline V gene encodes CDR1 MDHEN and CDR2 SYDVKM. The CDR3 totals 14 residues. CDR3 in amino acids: CASSFRSRGETQYF. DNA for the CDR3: TGTGCCAGCAGTTTTCGATCCCGCGGGGAGACCCAGTACTTC.

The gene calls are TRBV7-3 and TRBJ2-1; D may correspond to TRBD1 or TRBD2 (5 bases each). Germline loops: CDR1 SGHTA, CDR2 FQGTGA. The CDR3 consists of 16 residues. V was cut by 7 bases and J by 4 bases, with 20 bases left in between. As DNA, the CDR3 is TGTGCCAGCATCTTGGAGGCTAGGGGATCGTACAATGAGCAGTTCTTC. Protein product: CASILEARGSYNEQFF. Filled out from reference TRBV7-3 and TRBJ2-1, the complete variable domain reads GAGVSQTPSNKVTEKGKYVELRCDPISGHTALYWYRQSLGQGPEFLIYFQGTGAADDSGLPNDRFFAVRPEGSVSTLKIQRTERGDSAVYLCASILEARGSYNEQFFGPGTRLTVL.

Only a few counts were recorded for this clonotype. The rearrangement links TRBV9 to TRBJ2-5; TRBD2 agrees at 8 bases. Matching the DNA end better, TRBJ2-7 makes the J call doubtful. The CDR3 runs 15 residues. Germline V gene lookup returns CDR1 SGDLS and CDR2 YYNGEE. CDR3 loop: CASSVASGGPYEQYF. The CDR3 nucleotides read TGTGCCAGCAGCGTAGCCAGCGGGGGTCCCTACGAGCAGTACTTC.

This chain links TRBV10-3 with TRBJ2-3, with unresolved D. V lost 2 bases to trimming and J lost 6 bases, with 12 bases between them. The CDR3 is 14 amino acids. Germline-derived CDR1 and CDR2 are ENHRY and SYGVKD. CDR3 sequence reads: CAISEGTKADTQYF. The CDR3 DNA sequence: TGTGCCATCAGTGAGGGCACGAAAGCGGATACGCAGTATTTT.

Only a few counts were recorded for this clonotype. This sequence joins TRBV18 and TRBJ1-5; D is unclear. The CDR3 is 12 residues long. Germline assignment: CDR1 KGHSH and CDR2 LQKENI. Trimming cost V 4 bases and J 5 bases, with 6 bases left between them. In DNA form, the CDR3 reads TGTGCCAGCTCACGGGAGGATCAGCCCCAGCATTTT. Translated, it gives CASSREDQPQHF.

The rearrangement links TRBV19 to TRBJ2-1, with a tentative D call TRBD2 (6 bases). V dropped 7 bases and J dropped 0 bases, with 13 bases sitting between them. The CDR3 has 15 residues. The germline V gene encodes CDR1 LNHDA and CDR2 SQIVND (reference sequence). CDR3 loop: CASTRERVSYNEQFF. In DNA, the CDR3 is TGTGCCAGTACGAGGGAGCGGGTCTCCTACAATGAGCAGTTCTTC.

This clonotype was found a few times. CDR3 DNA: TGCGCCAGCAGCTTGGTCCAAGCATGGCTTCATGAGCAGTTCTTC. This translates into CASSLVQAWLHEQFF. The rearrangement links TRBV5-1 to TRBJ2-5; D is ambiguous. The better agreement between TRBJ2-1 and the DNA end casts doubt on the J call. This CDR3 comprises 15 residues. The germline gives CDR1 SGHRS, CDR2 YFSETQ.

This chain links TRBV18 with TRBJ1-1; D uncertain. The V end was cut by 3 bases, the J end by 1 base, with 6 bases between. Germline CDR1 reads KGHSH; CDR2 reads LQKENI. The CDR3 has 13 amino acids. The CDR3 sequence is CASSPFSNTEAFF. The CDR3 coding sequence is TGTGCCAGCTCACCTTTCTCGAACACTGAAGCTTTCTTT.

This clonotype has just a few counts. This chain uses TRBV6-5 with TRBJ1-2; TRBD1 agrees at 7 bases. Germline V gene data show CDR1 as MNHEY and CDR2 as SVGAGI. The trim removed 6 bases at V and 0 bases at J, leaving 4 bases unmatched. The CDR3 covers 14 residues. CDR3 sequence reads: CASRKTGTNYGYTF. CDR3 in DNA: TGTGCCAGCAGAAAGACAGGGACTAACTATGGCTACACCTTC.

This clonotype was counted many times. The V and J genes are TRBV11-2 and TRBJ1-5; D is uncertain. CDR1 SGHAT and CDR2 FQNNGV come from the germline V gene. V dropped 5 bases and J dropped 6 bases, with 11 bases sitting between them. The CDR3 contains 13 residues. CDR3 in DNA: TGTGCCAGCAGCCCCTACACTGGTCAGCCCCAGCATTTT. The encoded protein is CASSPYTGQPQHF.

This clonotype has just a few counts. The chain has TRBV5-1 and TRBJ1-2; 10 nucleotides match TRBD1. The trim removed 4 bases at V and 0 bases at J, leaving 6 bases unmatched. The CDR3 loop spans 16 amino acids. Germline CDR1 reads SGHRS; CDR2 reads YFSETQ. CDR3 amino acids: CASSPDRGDANYGYTF. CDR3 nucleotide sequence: TGCGCCAGCAGCCCGGACAGGGGGGACGCTAACTATGGCTACACCTTC.

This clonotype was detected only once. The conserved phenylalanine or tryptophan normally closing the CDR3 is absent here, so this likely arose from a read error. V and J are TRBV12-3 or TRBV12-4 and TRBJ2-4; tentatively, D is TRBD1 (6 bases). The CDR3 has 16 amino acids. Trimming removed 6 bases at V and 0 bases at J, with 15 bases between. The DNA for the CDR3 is TGTGCCAGCAGCAAAGGGACAACTTTAGCCAAAAACATTCAGTACCTC. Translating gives CASSKGTTLAKNIQYL.

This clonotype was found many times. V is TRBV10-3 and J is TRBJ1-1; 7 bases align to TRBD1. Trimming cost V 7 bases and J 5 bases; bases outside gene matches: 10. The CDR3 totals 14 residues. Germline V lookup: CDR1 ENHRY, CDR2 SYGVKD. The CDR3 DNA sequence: TGTGCCATCACCCAACCGGGACAGACAACTGAAGCTTTCTTT. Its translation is CAITQPGQTTEAFF.

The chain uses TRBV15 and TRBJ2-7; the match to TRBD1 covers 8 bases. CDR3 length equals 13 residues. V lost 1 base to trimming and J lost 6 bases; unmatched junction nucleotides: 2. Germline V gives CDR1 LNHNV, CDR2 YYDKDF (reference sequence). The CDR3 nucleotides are TGTGCCACCAGCAGAGTGCAGGGGGCCGAGCAGTACTTC. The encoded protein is CATSRVQGAEQYF.

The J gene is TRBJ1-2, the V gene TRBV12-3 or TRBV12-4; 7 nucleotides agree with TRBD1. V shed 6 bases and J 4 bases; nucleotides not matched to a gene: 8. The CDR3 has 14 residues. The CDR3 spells CASSPGQTFYGYTF. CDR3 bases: TGTGCCAGCAGCCCGGGACAGACTTTCTATGGCTACACCTTC.